The present T cell receptor (beta chain) was sequenced within a study of somatic mutations in cytotoxic T cells in rheumatoid arthritis. Repertoires were generated with immunoSEQ multiplex PCR, while TCRdb's copy carries only in-frame clones and drops some. The sample records about 20,000 clones, roughly 85% being singletons. With respect to this clone: Its specificity is not known.

Germline CDR1 reads SGHDT; CDR2 reads YYEEEE. CDR3 length: 16 amino acids. The V and J ends lost 1 base and 7 bases, in that order; junction bases with no gene match: 5. Study-level points and caveats: A slight TRBV07 underrepresentation in rheumatoid arthritis patients was reported without multiple-comparison adjustment. There were about an eighth of the roughly 65 patients in whom the largest CD8+ clone exceeded 20% of CD8+ cells. Within the rheumatoid arthritis patients, CD8+ clonality went up as age increased (Spearman r ~ 0.47). The same was not true of the healthy controls.

The sample was CD8+ T cells sorted from blood. The chain recombines TRBV5-6 with TRBJ2-1, with 13 nucleotides matching TRBD2. This clonotype was sampled from a woman aged 40 to 50 with rheumatoid arthritis. CDR3 sequence (DNA): TGTGCCAGCAGCTTGCAACTAGCGGGAGGGCATAATGAGCAGTTCTTC. It specifies CASSLQLAGGHNEQFF.